These T cell receptor beta chains were read from a single sample in a study of blood T cells in healthy people across ages. Using its own MiXCR run on the 5' RACE reads, TCRdb lists one record per CDR3 protein. The profile shows about 730,000 distinct CDR3 sequences, 40% to 45% of them singletons. Material for sequencing was blood. Receptors were obtained from a woman aged 55-69 years in good health. CDR3s include the opening cysteine and the closing phenylalanine or tryptophan. A D gene is named only where the DNA matches it firmly. Clone sizes are given selectively: once, few, many, or a class where the clone is expanded.

>TRBD2|TRBV29-1|many|TRBJ2-7
TGCAGCGCCCAAGCGTCTTTCCCTAGCGGGAGTTCCTACGAGCAGTACTTC
CSAQASFPSGSSYEQYF
>NA|TRBV7-3|few|TRBJ2-5
TGTGCCAGCAGCTTAAGAGGGGCCTCCCAAGAGACCCAGTACTTC
CASSLRGASQETQYF
>NA|TRBV9|NA|TRBJ2-7
TGTGCCAGCAGCGTAGGGGATGAGCAGTACTTC
CASSVGDEQYF
>TRBD1|TRBV6-2/TRBV6-3|few|TRBJ2-7
TGTGCCAGCAACCTACAGGGGGCCGGCTATGCTATGTCCTTCGAGCAGTACTTC
CASNLQGAGYAMSFEQYF
>NA|TRBV27|NA|TRBJ2-1
TGTGCCAGCAGTCCCCTCCCCAGGGACTCCTACAATGAGCAGTTCTTC
CASSPLPRDSYNEQFF
>NA|TRBV7-6|NA|TRBJ2-2
TGTGCCAGCAGCTTAGGGGGGTTCGGCGGGGAGCTGTTTTTT
CASSLGGFGGELFF
>NA|TRBV7-3|few|TRBJ1-1
TGTGCCAGCAGCCAACAGGAGAACACTGAAGCTTTCTTT
CASSQQENTEAFF
>NA|TRBV10-3|NA|TRBJ2-1
TGTGCCATCACCGCTAGCGACGGTCGCAATGAGCAGTTCTTC
CAITASDGRNEQFF
>NA|TRBV5-5|few|TRBJ2-1
TGTGCCAGCAGCCGCAGCTGGTCTACTAACAATGAGCAGTTCTTC
CASSRSWSTNNEQFF
>TRBD2|TRBV4-1|NA|TRBJ2-3
TGCGCCAGCAGCCAAGGACCTAGCGGGAGCACAGATACGCAGTATTTT
CASSQGPSGSTDTQYF
>TRBD2|TRBV20-1|few|TRBJ2-5
TGCAGTGCTAAACCTTGGACTAGCGGGAAAGAGACCCAGTACTTC
CSAKPWTSGKETQYF
>NA|TRBV28|few|TRBJ1-2
TGTGCCAGCAGTCAGCCCGGGACATCGAACTATGGCTACACCTTC
CASSQPGTSNYGYTF
>NA|TRBV12-3/TRBV12-4|NA|TRBJ2-5
TGTGCCAGCAGTGCCGGGGATGGGACCCAGTACTTC
CASSAGDGTQYF
>NA|TRBV4-1|many|TRBJ2-1
TGCGCCAGCAGCCAAGAAGGACGGCGGGATGAGCAGTTCTTC
CASSQEGRRDEQFF
>NA|TRBV10-3|few|TRBJ1-5
TGTGCCATCAGTGAGCAACAGAATAGCAATCAGCCCCAGCATTTT
CAISEQQNSNQPQHF
>TRBD1|TRBV7-2|NA|TRBJ2-7
TGTGCCAGCAGTCCCCGGACAGGGGGCATCTACGAGCAGTACTTC
CASSPRTGGIYEQYF
>TRBD2|TRBV20-1|few|TRBJ2-5
TGCAGTGCGTTATCTTTGCGGGGAGGGGAGACCCAGTACTTC
CSALSLRGGETQYF
>NA|TRBV4-2|few|TRBJ2-3
TGTGCCAGCAGGAAGGGGCTTAGGAGGGGTGGTACAGATACGCAGTATTTT
CASRKGLRRGGTDTQYF